These 21 T cell receptor beta chains originate from one sample sequenced in a study of graft-versus-host responses after intestinal transplantation. Using immunoSEQ multiplex PCR, the repertoire was profiled, and TCRdb retains in-frame clones only, with some absent. This table has about 46,000 clones, over 80% appearing once. This sample comprised PBMCs, obtained roughly 860 days after a first intestinal transplant, on the day of a second. These receptors were obtained from a human patient who received an intestinal transplant, so some T cells may come from the graft donor.

The rearrangement links TRBV6-6 to TRBJ1-2, with D unresolved. The V end lost 2 bases, the J end lost 6 bases, and 13 bases lay between the germline ends. The CDR3 consists of 14 residues. Germline V lookup: CDR1 MNHNY, CDR2 SVGAGI (reference sequence). The CDR3 loop reads CASSYDQLRNGYTF. The CDR3 DNA is TGTGCCAGCAGTTACGACCAACTTAGGAATGGCTACACCTTC.

This clone has only a few counts. This CDR3 is CASSLDPGGREQFF. In DNA form, the CDR3 reads TGTGCCAGCAGCTTGGACCCGGGGGGCAGGGAGCAGTTCTTC. V gene TRBV5-6 combines with J gene TRBJ2-1, with a possible D match to TRBD2 (7 bases). V shed 0 bases and J shed 10 bases, with 14 bases lying between them. The CDR3 spans 14 residues. CDR1 SGHDT and CDR2 YYEEEE come from the germline V gene.

The chain joins TRBV28 to TRBJ1-1; perhaps TRBD1 as D (6 bases). Germline V lookup: CDR1 MDHEN, CDR2 SYDVKM. The CDR3 runs to 12 residues. V lost 6 bases to trimming and J lost 7 bases, with 12 bases between them. Here the CDR3 reads CASSEQGIEAFF. The CDR3 DNA reads as TGTGCCAGCAGCGAACAGGGTATTGAAGCTTTCTTT.

The sample holds a few counts of this clone. Here the CDR3 reads CASSEEGVSYF. The DNA for the CDR3 is TGCGCCAGCAGTGAGGAGGGGGTTTCGTACTTC. The V and J genes are TRBV10-1 and TRBJ2-7, with D perhaps TRBD1 (6 bases). The CDR3 spans 11 residues. CDR1 is WNHNN and CDR2 is SYGVQD in the germline V gene (reference sequence). The germline V and J ends were trimmed by 2 bases and 12 bases, with 11 bases remaining between them.

The V and J genes are TRBV25-1 and TRBJ2-7; no clear D. V lost 0 bases, J lost 0 bases, and 9 bases lay in between. Looked up from germline, CDR1 is MGHDK and CDR2 is SYGVNS. The CDR3 runs 15 residues. In DNA form, the CDR3 reads TGTGCCAGCAGTGAATATAAGCTGAGCTCCTACGAGCAGTACTTC. It translates to CASSEYKLSSYEQYF.

DNA for the CDR3: TGTGCCAGCAGTTACTCGAGTGGCGGGAGCGGTGGGGAGCTGTTTTTT. Encoded protein: CASSYSSGGSGGELFF. The V call is TRBV6-5, the J call TRBJ2-2; 7 positions match TRBD2. Germline values: CDR1 MNHEY, CDR2 SVGAGI. This CDR3 comprises 16 residues. Unmatched junction bases numbered 9, after V lost 0 bases and J lost 8 bases.

About this clone: One end of the junction fails to match germline, which may point to a read error. This sequence joins TRBV6-4 and TRBJ2-5; D remains ambiguous. CDR3 length equals 11 residues. The germline CDR1 and CDR2 sequences are MRHNA and SNTAGT. CDR3: CAISDSWTQYF. CDR3 coding DNA: TGTGCCATCAGTGACTCCTGGACCCAGTACTTC.

Here the CDR3 reads CASDQQGQETQYF. The CDR3 coding sequence is TGTGCCAGCGACCAACAGGGACAAGAGACCCAGTACTTC. The chain uses TRBV6-1 and TRBJ2-5; a possible D gene is TRBD1 (6 bases). Trimming pared 8 bases from V and 2 bases from J, leaving 12 bases between. Per the germline V gene, CDR1 is MNHNS and CDR2 is SASEGT. The CDR3 loop spans 13 amino acids.

V usage is TRBV28 and J usage is TRBJ1-2; D unclear. CDR3 length equals 16 residues. Germline CDR1 is MDHEN and CDR2 is SYDVKM. V shed 7 bases and J shed 0 bases, with 18 bases lying between them. This CDR3 reads CASTLGYGRTNYGYTF. The CDR3 DNA is TGTGCCAGCACCTTGGGTTATGGCAGGACTAACTATGGCTACACCTTC.

This CDR3 is CASSYGLAGTPETQYF. CDR3 nucleotide sequence: TGCGCCAGCAGCTACGGACTAGCGGGAACCCCAGAGACCCAGTACTTC. V usage is TRBV5-1 and J usage is TRBJ2-5, with 12 bases aligning to TRBD2. The germline V gene encodes CDR1 SGHRS and CDR2 YFSETQ. The CDR3 sequence is 16 residues long. With 3 bases clipped from V and 4 bases from J, the junction kept 7 bases outside the gene matches.

The rearrangement links TRBV25-1 to TRBJ2-1; weak D call: TRBD1 (6 bases). The CDR3 sequence is 15 residues long. V lost 6 bases and J 3 bases, leaving 15 bases between the germline ends. CDR1 and CDR2 (germline): MGHDK, SYGVNS. CDR3 protein: CASRETGSYYNEQFF. CDR3 sequence (DNA): TGTGCCAGCAGAGAAACAGGGTCTTACTACAATGAGCAGTTCTTC. The full variable domain, its missing parts supplied by reference TRBV25-1 and TRBJ2-1, is EADIYQTPRYLVIGTGKKITLECSQTMGHDKMYWYQQDPGMELHLIHYSYGVNSTEKGDLSSESTVSRIRTEHFPLTLESARPSHTSQYLCASRETGSYYNEQFFGPGTRLTVL.

The chain is built from TRBV6-5 and TRBJ1-5; TRBD1 matches at 7 bases. This CDR3 spans 16 amino acids. V was clipped by 0 bases and J by 5 bases; unmatched bases: 7. Per germline, CDR1 MNHEY and CDR2 SVGAGI. DNA of the CDR3: TGTGCCAGCAGTTACTCGCGCAGGGGGGGTGATCAGCCCCAGCATTTT. Its translation: CASSYSRRGGDQPQHF.

The rearrangement uses TRBV7-3 and TRBJ2-5; D could derive from TRBD1 or TRBD2 (6 bases each). V dropped 1 base and J dropped 2 bases, with 20 bases sitting between them. The CDR3 has 18 residues. CDR1 and CDR2 from the germline V gene are SGHTA and FQGTGA. The CDR3 spells CASSLKPPGAGRQETQYF. CDR3 sequence (DNA): TGTGCCAGCAGCTTAAAACCCCCGGGGGCAGGGCGTCAAGAGACCCAGTACTTC.

The chain joins TRBV18 to TRBJ1-1; tentative D call: TRBD1 (6 bases). CDR1 is KGHSH and CDR2 is LQKENI in the germline V gene. Trimming left V 4 bases short and J 1 base short, with 16 bases between. The CDR3 runs 16 residues. The CDR3 loop reads CASSLRAGVENTEAFF. The CDR3 region has the DNA TGTGCCAGCTCACTTCGCGCAGGGGTTGAGAACACTGAAGCTTTCTTT.

V gene TRBV7-8 combines with J gene TRBJ2-3; TRBD2 agrees at 7 bases. The junction had 3 bases not matched to a gene; V was cut back by 3 bases and J by 3 bases. The V gene's germline CDR1 is SGHVS and CDR2 FQNEAQ. The CDR3 spans 14 residues. CDR3 in DNA: TGTGCCAGCAGCTTCGGCGGGAGTACAGATACGCAGTATTTT. As protein: CASSFGGSTDTQYF.

The chain couples TRBV6-5 to TRBJ1-5; perhaps TRBD1 as D (5 bases). CDR1 and CDR2 (germline): MNHEY, SVGAGI. The V gene lost 5 bases and the J gene lost 2 bases, with 10 bases spanning the gap. The CDR3 is made up of 14 amino acids. Here the CDR3 DNA reads TGTGCCAGCAGTCCAGGGTATCGCAATCAGCCCCAGCATTTT. Translation: CASSPGYRNQPQHF.

This clone was counted once. This sequence joins TRBV25-1 and TRBJ2-1; D may be TRBD1 (6 bases). Germline lookup yields CDR1 MGHDK and CDR2 SYGVNS. With 5 bases removed from V and 4 bases from J, the gap between germline ends came to 18 bases. The length of the CDR3 is 16 residues. The CDR3 protein is CASSNLRGSRYNEQFF. DNA for the CDR3: TGTGCCAGCAGTAACCTAAGGGGGAGTCGGTACAATGAGCAGTTCTTC.

V gene TRBV4-2 combines with J gene TRBJ2-1; TRBD2 agrees at 9 bases. V gave up 0 bases and J gave up 4 bases; unmatched junction bases: 1. The germline V gene encodes CDR1 LGHNA and CDR2 YNFKEQ. The CDR3 runs 15 residues. The CDR3: CASSQDSGSYNEQFF. CDR3 nucleotides: TGTGCCAGCAGCCAAGATAGCGGGAGTTACAATGAGCAGTTCTTC.

The rearrangement joins TRBV6-6 to TRBJ1-1; the D is unclear. The germline CDR1 and CDR2 sequences are MNHNY and SVGAGI (reference sequence). Trimming took 0 bases from V and 8 from J, leaving 10 bases between them. The CDR3 spans 13 residues. The CDR3 spells CASSYSSGVEAFF. The CDR3 bases are TGTGCCAGCAGTTACTCGAGCGGGGTAGAAGCTTTCTTT.

The chain employs TRBV6-5 and TRBJ1-5; D is possibly TRBD1 (5 bases). V was shortened by 5 bases and J by 0 bases, with 11 bases between the two germline ends. Germline V gene data show CDR1 as MNHEY and CDR2 as SVGAGI. This CDR3 spans 15 amino acids. The CDR3, as DNA: TGTGCCAGCAGTAAACAGGTGGATAGCAATCAGCCCCAGCATTTT. This codes for CASSKQVDSNQPQHF.

This rearrangement joins TRBV9 to TRBJ2-1; the D call may be TRBD1 or TRBD2 (5 bases each). From germline, CDR1 is SGDLS and CDR2 YYNGEE. The CDR3 runs to 14 residues. Trimming removed 2 bases from V and 9 bases from J, with 15 bases in between. Written as DNA, the CDR3 is TGTGCCAGCAGCGTGGGGACCCCCGGTGTTGAGCAGTTCTTC. Translating gives CASSVGTPGVEQFF.